Below are 3 T cell receptor beta chains sequenced from a single sample in a study of cytomegalovirus exposure and HLA in healthy donors. The assay was immunoSEQ multiplex PCR, and TCRdb's table has in-frame clones only and misses some. In the table there are 100,000 to 150,000 clones, around 90% of which are singletons. Specimen: PBMCs. The origin of the receptors is a woman in her late teens or twenties in good health and CMV-seronegative.

J is TRBJ2-7 and V is TRBV25-1, with 8 nucleotides matching TRBD2. Germline CDR1 MGHDK, CDR2 SYGVNS. V shed 8 bases, J shed 3 bases, and the junction held 15 bases outside the gene matches. The CDR3 runs 16 residues. CDR3 amino acids: CASAQPSAGLVYEQYF. In nucleotides, the CDR3 is TGTGCCAGCGCTCAGCCGTCCGCGGGACTAGTCTACGAGCAGTACTTC.

A few counts support this clone. The CDR3, as DNA: TGCGCCAGCAGCCGAACCGGGACAGGGCCTGGCTACACCTTC. Residues: CASSRTGTGPGYTF. The chain is built from TRBV4-1 and TRBJ1-2, with TRBD1 identical over 9 bases. The CDR3 length is 14 residues. Germline lookup yields CDR1 MGHRA and CDR2 YSYEKL. With V trimmed by 4 bases and J by 7 bases, 7 bases remained unmatched.

The DNA for the CDR3 is TGTGCCAGCAGCTTAGATCCCGGAGAGACCCAGTACTTC. This gives the protein CASSLDPGETQYF. This rearrangement joins TRBV11-3 to TRBJ2-5; D is uncertain. Per the germline V gene, CDR1 is SGHNT and CDR2 is YENEEA. Trimming cost V 0 bases and J 4 bases, with 6 bases left between them. This CDR3 is built from 13 residues.